This entry describes one T cell receptor beta chain. The target antigen is unknown. Clones were sequenced by immunoSEQ multiplex PCR, and TCRdb holds only the in-frame ones, with some missing. The sample holds roughly 2.5 million clones, approximately 94% seen once. From germline, CDR1 is LGHNA and CDR2 YSLEER. This CDR3 is built from 13 residues. With 4 bases removed from V and 4 bases from J, the gap between germline ends came to 11 bases. This sample was taken from a study of shared clonotypes between healthy human individuals. Study-wide findings and caveats: For sorted subsets, rarefaction showed incomplete sequencing despite large depth. Clonotypes shared by all four sorted-subset donors had higher generation probabilities than non-shared clonotypes. Depth of sequencing was expected to influence donor clonotype sharing. Sharing across four donors was highest in naive CD4 (approximately 5%) and lowest in memory CD8 (approximately 0.4%).

The chain couples TRBV4-3 to TRBJ2-7, with D hard to call. The sequenced sample was naive CD4+ T cells sorted from blood. Subset specified: CD45RA+ positively selected. The clonotype was recovered from a man aged 18-30 years in good health. The CDR3 is CASSRDLLYEQYF. For the CDR3, the DNA is TGCGCCAGCAGCCGGGATCTGTTATACGAGCAGTACTTC.